This T cell receptor (beta chain) was observed in a study of blood T cell repertoires in COVID-19. Data came from immunoSEQ multiplex PCR; TCRdb stores just in-frame clones and leaves some out. The table shows about 270,000 clones, with 70% to 90% occurring only once. The Seattle site enrolled patients during active infection and followed them longitudinally. With 6 bases clipped from V and 5 bases from J, the junction kept 10 bases outside the gene matches. This CDR3 has 17 residues. Per germline, CDR1 SNHLY and CDR2 FYNNEI. The sequence came from a woman between 25 and 40 years old with COVID-19, enrolled during active disease. The sequenced sample was peripheral blood. The chain links TRBV2 to TRBJ2-3; 14 bases line up with TRBD2. The CDR3 nucleotides read TGTGCCAGCAGGAGAGGACTAGCGGGGGGCCGGGTAGATACGCAGTATTTT. This translates into CASRRGLAGGRVDTQYF.